These 25 T cell receptor beta chains came from one sample sequenced in a study of spatial heterogeneity in lung cancer. Time point described: sample taken at primary tumor resection. Frozen PBMC, nontumor lung or tumor provided whole RNA, which was sequenced unsorted. One entry per CDR3 protein results from TCRdb running MiXCR on the 5' RACE reads. The data hold tens of thousands of distinct CDR3 sequences, with approximately 12% observed a single time. This specimen consisted of PBMCs, obtained at surgery. The receptors were sampled from a male donor with early-stage non-small cell lung cancer.

The table lists this clonotype with many counts. The genes are TRBV18 and TRBJ1-2, with no clear D. Trimming took off 2 bases at V and 1 base at J, with 5 bases between the two ends. In germline, CDR1 is KGHSH, CDR2 LQKENI. The CDR3 runs to 13 residues. CDR3 nucleotides: TGTGCCAGCTCACCAGGGGTTAACTATGGCTACACCTTC. This codes for CASSPGVNYGYTF.

In its sample, this clonotype was seen a few times. The chain joins TRBV5-1 to TRBJ2-7; no clear D gene. The CDR3 covers 16 residues. Trimming pared 0 bases from V and 3 bases from J, leaving 16 bases between. Germline V CDR1 and CDR2: SGHRS, YFSETQ. CDR3 sequence reads: CASSLAETSVHYEQYF. DNA of the CDR3: TGCGCCAGCAGCTTGGCCGAGACATCGGTCCACTACGAGCAGTACTTC.

The rearrangement joins TRBV29-1 to TRBJ2-7; 9 nucleotides align to TRBD1. Germline V gene lookup returns CDR1 SQVTM and CDR2 ANQGSEA. The CDR3 is 15 amino acids. The ends lost 0 bases at V and 4 bases at J; junction bases unmatched: 7. The CDR3 is CSVEDLQGAGYEQYF. The CDR3 DNA reads TGCAGCGTTGAAGATTTACAGGGGGCAGGGTACGAGCAGTACTTC.

This clonotype was detected ten times or more. V is TRBV7-9 and J is TRBJ2-7, with TRBD1 matching 10 bases. Unmatched junction bases numbered 5, after V lost 5 bases and J lost 4 bases. This CDR3 region has 14 residues. Germline V gene data show CDR1 as SEHNR and CDR2 as FQNEAQ (reference sequence). The CDR3 sequence: CASSPTGGKYEQYF. DNA of the CDR3: TGTGCCAGCAGCCCGACAGGGGGCAAATACGAGCAGTACTTC.

The V call is TRBV13, the J call TRBJ2-1; 9 positions match TRBD2. V shed 6 bases, J shed 3 bases, and the junction held 6 bases outside the gene matches. Germline V gives CDR1 PRHDT, CDR2 FYEKMQ (reference sequence). This CDR3 has 15 amino acids. The CDR3 loop is CASRVAGEGYNEQFF. In nucleotides, the CDR3 is TGTGCCAGCAGGGTAGCGGGAGAAGGCTACAATGAGCAGTTCTTC.

V and J are TRBV3-1 and TRBJ1-1; no definite D call. Germline V gene sequence: CDR1 LGHDT, CDR2 YNNKEL (reference sequence). The CDR3 covers 11 residues. V shed 7 bases and J shed 5 bases, with 8 bases lying between them. The CDR3 DNA sequence: TGTGCCAGCAACGGAGGGACTGAAGCTTTCTTT. Translation gives CASNGGTEAFF.

Concerning this clonotype: The junction departs from the called germline gene at one end, perhaps through a read error. The J gene is TRBJ2-2, the V gene TRBV5-1; 7 nucleotides match TRBD1. The CDR3 has 15 amino acids. The germline V gene has CDR1 SGHRS and CDR2 YFSETQ. The CDR3 loop reads CASSVGQTKTGELFF. The CDR3 nucleotides are TGCGCCAGCAGTGTGGGACAGACGAAGACCGGGGAGCTGTTTTTT.

This clonotype was counted a few times. The chain is built from TRBV7-2 and TRBJ2-1; 14 nucleotides agree with TRBD2. CDR3 size: 16 residues. Germline CDR1 SGHTA, CDR2 FQGNSA. V trimming: 4 bases; J trimming: 8 bases; junction bases outside the gene matches: 7. The CDR3 loop is CASSSGLAGGWDEQFF. The DNA of the CDR3 is TGTGCCAGCAGCTCAGGACTAGCGGGGGGCTGGGATGAGCAGTTCTTC.

This clonotype rates as medium-sized (0.01 to 0.1%). The rearrangement uses TRBV5-1 and TRBJ2-1; 10 bases line up with TRBD1. CDR1 SGHRS and CDR2 YFSETQ come from the germline V gene. The CDR3 is 14 residues long. V dropped 6 bases and J dropped 9; count of bases not matched to a gene: 9. The CDR3, as DNA: TGCGCCAGCACCCTCTGGGACAGGGGTAGTGAGCAGTTCTTC. Translated, it gives CASTLWDRGSEQFF.

The genes are TRBV10-3 and TRBJ2-1, with D unresolved. Germline values: CDR1 ENHRY, CDR2 SYGVKD. There are 14 residues in the CDR3. The germline V and J ends were trimmed by 8 bases and 0 bases, with 11 bases remaining between them. The CDR3 protein is CAILDASSYNEQFF. DNA of the CDR3: TGTGCCATCTTGGACGCTAGCTCCTACAATGAGCAGTTCTTC.

This clonotype was observed many times. The V and J genes are TRBV29-1 and TRBJ2-3; D not certain. Germline values: CDR1 SQVTM, CDR2 ANQGSEA. The V gene lost 7 bases and the J gene lost 0 bases, with 5 bases spanning the gap. CDR3 length: 11 residues. The CDR3 is CSESSTDTQYF. The CDR3 nucleotides read TGCAGCGAATCTAGCACAGATACGCAGTATTTT.

The genes are TRBV29-1 and TRBJ2-2; 8 nucleotides match TRBD1. Germline V gives CDR1 SQVTM, CDR2 ANQGSEA. The ends lost 7 bases at V and 4 bases at J; junction bases unmatched: 11. The CDR3 consists of 15 residues. The DNA for the CDR3 is TGCAGCGCCTCGGGCCCAGGGGGCCCCACCGGGGAGCTGTTTTTT. It codes for CSASGPGGPTGELFF.

This clonotype came up many times. The chain couples TRBV29-1 to TRBJ2-3; D may match TRBD1 or TRBD2 (5 bases each). Germline CDR1 SQVTM, CDR2 ANQGSEA. V lost 5 bases, J lost 6 bases, and 9 bases lay in between. This CDR3 region has 11 residues. The chain's CDR3 is CSVLEGDTQYF. In DNA, the CDR3 is TGCAGCGTTTTAGAGGGGGATACGCAGTATTTT.

V gene TRBV7-2 combines with J gene TRBJ2-7, with D uncertain. Trimming shortened V by 0 bases and J by 7 bases, and 10 bases separated the two germline ends. This CDR3 is built from 13 residues. Germline V gene data show CDR1 as SGHTA and CDR2 as FQGNSA. The CDR3 loop is CASSLAGIGEQYF. The CDR3 DNA reads as TGTGCCAGCAGCTTAGCGGGAATCGGAGAGCAGTACTTC. The full variable domain, rest sourced from reference TRBV7-2 and TRBJ2-7, is GAGVSQSPSNKVTEKGKDVELRCDPISGHTALYWYRQSLGQGLEFLIYFQGNSAPDKSGLPSDRFSAERTGGSVSTLTIQRTQQEDSAVYLCASSLAGIGEQYFGPGTRLTVT.

The chain carries TRBV7-3 and TRBJ2-3, with 11 positions matching TRBD2. V lost 4 bases, J lost 1 base, and 4 bases stayed unmatched. The CDR3 sequence is 16 residues long. Germline V gives CDR1 SGHTA, CDR2 FQGTGA. The CDR3 DNA follows: TGTGCCAGCAGCTCGGGACTAGCGGAGGGCACAGATACGCAGTATTTT. Protein product: CASSSGLAEGTDTQYF.

This chain joins TRBV19 and TRBJ1-5; maybe TRBD1 (6 bases). Germline CDR1 reads LNHDA; CDR2 reads SQIVND (reference sequence). This CDR3 has 13 residues. V was shortened by 6 bases and J by 6 bases, with 12 bases between the two germline ends. CDR3 protein: CASRDQGFQPQHF. DNA of the CDR3: TGTGCCAGTAGGGACCAGGGGTTTCAGCCCCAGCATTTT.

The CDR3 bases are TGCGCCAGCAGCCAAGAAGGAGGGGGGGGTCAGCCCCAGCATTTT. It yields the protein CASSQEGGGGQPQHF. The chain is built from TRBV4-1 and TRBJ1-5, with D maybe TRBD1 (6 bases). Trimming pared 0 bases from V and 6 bases from J, leaving 12 bases between. The germline gives CDR1 MGHRA, CDR2 YSYEKL. CDR3 length: 15 amino acids.

The gene calls are TRBV6-5 and TRBJ2-1; 12 bases match TRBD2. Germline values: CDR1 MNHEY, CDR2 SVGAGI. This CDR3 has 16 amino acids. V lost 0 bases and J lost 4; bases outside the gene matches: 1. The DNA of the CDR3 is TGTGCCAGCAGTTACTCAGGACTAGCGGGATACAATGAGCAGTTCTTC. Its translation: CASSYSGLAGYNEQFF.

In its sample, this clonotype was seen a few times. As DNA, the CDR3 is TGTGCCAGTAGTATTGGGTACAGGAGCTCCTACAATGAGCAGTTCTTC. Its protein is CASSIGYRSSYNEQFF. The V gene is TRBV19, the J gene TRBJ2-1; tentatively, D is TRBD1 (5 bases). The CDR3 sequence is 16 residues long. V was trimmed by 3 bases and J by 0 bases, leaving 12 bases between them. CDR1 is LNHDA and CDR2 is SQIVND in the germline V gene (reference sequence).

This clonotype was observed at least ten times. This chain joins TRBV3-1 and TRBJ1-1, with 9 bases aligning to TRBD1. V lost 4 bases, J lost 5 bases, and 11 bases stayed unmatched. The CDR3 is 16 residues long. From germline, CDR1 is LGHDT and CDR2 YNNKEL (reference sequence). The CDR3 here is CASSPTPGQGKTEAFF. The CDR3 region has the DNA TGTGCCAGCAGCCCCACTCCGGGACAGGGTAAAACTGAAGCTTTCTTT.

The sample holds many counts of this clonotype. The gene calls are TRBV5-1 and TRBJ1-2, with TRBD1 identical over 8 bases. Germline values: CDR1 SGHRS, CDR2 YFSETQ. The V segment lost 4 bases and the J segment 1 base; nucleotides outside the gene matches: 9. The CDR3 has 16 amino acids. The CDR3: CASSVRQGTHNYGYTF. Here the CDR3 DNA reads TGCGCCAGCAGCGTCCGACAGGGGACGCATAACTATGGCTACACCTTC. The whole variable domain, remainder taken from reference TRBV5-1 and TRBJ1-2, is KAGVTQTPRYLIKTRGQQVTLSCSPISGHRSVSWYQQTPGQGLQFLFEYFSETQRNKGNFPGRFSGRQFSNSRSEMNVSTLELGDSALYLCASSVRQGTHNYGYTFGSGTRLTVV.

The V call is TRBV19, the J call TRBJ2-6, with 9 bases fitting TRBD1. This CDR3 has 18 residues. Trimming took 7 bases from V and 0 from J; bases not matched to a gene: 10. Germline CDR1 is LNHDA and CDR2 is SQIVND (reference sequence). This chain's CDR3 is CASTDRGPASSGANVLTF. Written as DNA, the CDR3 is TGTGCCAGTACGGACAGGGGCCCCGCTAGCTCTGGGGCCAACGTCCTGACTTTC.

The gene calls are TRBV6-5 and TRBJ2-6; the D gene is possibly TRBD1 (6 bases). This CDR3 spans 19 amino acids. V lost 1 base and J 0 bases, leaving 16 bases between the germline ends. Germline CDR1 MNHEY, CDR2 SVGAGI. The CDR3 sequence: CASSYWTELWVSGANVLTF. CDR3 in DNA: TGTGCCAGCAGTTACTGGACAGAGCTTTGGGTCTCTGGGGCCAACGTCCTGACTTTC.

The rearrangement joins TRBV28 to TRBJ2-6; the D gene could be TRBD1 or TRBD2 (5 bases each). The ends were cut back, 7 bases at V and 2 bases at J, with 12 bases in the middle. Germline V gene data show CDR1 as MDHEN and CDR2 as SYDVKM. This CDR3 spans 15 amino acids. The chain's CDR3 is CASNFGGTGANVLTF. CDR3 DNA sequence: TGTGCCAGCAACTTTGGGGGAACTGGGGCCAACGTCCTGACTTTC.

This chain connects TRBV6-1 to TRBJ2-1, with TRBD1 matching 9 bases. The germline gives CDR1 MNHNS, CDR2 SASEGT. The CDR3 length is 14 residues. The J segment lost 7 bases and the V segment lost 7 bases, leaving 8 bases of the junction unmatched. The chain's CDR3 is CASNPGQGGNEQFF. CDR3 coding DNA: TGTGCCAGCAACCCGGGACAGGGAGGGAATGAGCAGTTCTTC.